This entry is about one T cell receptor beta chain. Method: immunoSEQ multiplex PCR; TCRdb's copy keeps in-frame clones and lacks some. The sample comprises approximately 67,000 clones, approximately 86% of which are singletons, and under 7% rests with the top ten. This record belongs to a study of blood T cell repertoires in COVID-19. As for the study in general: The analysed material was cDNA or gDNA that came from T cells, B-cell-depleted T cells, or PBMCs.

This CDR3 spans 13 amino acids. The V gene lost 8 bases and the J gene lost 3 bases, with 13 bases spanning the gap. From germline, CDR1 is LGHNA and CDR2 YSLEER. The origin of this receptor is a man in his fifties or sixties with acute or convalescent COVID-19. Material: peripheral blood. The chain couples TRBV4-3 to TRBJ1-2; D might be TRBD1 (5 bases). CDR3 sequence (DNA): TGCGCCAGCTCGACAGAAGCTTACTATGGCTACACCTTC. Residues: CASSTEAYYGYTF.